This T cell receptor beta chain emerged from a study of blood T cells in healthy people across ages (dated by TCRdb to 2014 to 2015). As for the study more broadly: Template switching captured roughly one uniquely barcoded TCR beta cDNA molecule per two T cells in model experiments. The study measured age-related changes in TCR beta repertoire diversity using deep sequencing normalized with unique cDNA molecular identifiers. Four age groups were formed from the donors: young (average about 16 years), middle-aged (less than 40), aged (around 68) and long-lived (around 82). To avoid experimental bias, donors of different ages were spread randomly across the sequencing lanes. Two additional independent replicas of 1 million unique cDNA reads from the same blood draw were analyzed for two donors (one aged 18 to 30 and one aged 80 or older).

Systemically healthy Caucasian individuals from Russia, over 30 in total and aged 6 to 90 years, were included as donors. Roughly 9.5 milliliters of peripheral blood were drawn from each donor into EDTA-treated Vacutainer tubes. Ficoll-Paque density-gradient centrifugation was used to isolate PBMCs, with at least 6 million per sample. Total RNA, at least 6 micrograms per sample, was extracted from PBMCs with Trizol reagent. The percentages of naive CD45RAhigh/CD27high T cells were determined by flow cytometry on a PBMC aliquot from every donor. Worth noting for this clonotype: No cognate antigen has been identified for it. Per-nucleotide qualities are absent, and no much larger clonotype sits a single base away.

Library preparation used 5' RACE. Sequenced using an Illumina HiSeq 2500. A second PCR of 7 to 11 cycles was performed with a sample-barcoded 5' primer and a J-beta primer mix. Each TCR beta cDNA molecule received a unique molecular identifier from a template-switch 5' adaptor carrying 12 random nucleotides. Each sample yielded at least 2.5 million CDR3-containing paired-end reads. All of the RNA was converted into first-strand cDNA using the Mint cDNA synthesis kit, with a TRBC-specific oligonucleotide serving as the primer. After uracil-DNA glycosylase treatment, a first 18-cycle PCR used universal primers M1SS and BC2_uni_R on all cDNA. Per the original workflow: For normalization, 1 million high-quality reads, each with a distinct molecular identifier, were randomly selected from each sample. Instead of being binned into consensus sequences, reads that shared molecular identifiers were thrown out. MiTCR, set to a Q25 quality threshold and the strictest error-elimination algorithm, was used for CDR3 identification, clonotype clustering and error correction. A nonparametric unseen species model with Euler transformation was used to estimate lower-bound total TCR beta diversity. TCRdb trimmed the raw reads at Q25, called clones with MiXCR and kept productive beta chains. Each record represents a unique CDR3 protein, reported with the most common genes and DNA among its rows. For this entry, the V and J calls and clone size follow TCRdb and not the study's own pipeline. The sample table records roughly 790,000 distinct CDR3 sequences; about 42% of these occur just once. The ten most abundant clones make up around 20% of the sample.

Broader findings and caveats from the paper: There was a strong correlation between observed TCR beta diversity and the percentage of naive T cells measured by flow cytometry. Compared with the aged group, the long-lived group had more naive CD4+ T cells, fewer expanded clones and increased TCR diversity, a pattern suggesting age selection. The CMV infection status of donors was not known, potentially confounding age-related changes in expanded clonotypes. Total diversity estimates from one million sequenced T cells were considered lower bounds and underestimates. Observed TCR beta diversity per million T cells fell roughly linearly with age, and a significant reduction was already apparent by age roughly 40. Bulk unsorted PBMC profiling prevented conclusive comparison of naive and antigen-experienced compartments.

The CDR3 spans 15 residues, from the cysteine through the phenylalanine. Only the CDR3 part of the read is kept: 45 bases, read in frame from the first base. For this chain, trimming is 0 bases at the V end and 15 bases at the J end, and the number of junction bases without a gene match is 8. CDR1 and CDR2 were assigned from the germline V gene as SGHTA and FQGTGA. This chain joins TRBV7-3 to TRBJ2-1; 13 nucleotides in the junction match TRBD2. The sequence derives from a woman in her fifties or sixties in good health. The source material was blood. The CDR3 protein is CASSLTNELAGGRFF. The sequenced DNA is TGTGCCAGCAGCTTAACGAACGAACTAGCGGGGGGGAGGTTCTTC.